This TCR beta chain was profiled in a study of CD8+CD57+ T cells in acquired aplastic anemia. V lost 1 base and J lost 4, with 23 bases in between. CDR1 and CDR2 (germline): SGHAT, FQNNGV. CDR3 length: 18 amino acids. The study's findings and limits: CD8+ Simpson's diversity did not differ significantly between patients and controls.

According to the study, genomic DNA was the template for TCR beta VDJ and CDR3 profiling. Each CDR3 protein gets one entry after TCRdb re-called the reads with MiXCR. The table lists roughly 250,000 distinct CDR3 sequences, roughly half of them singletons, with about 8.3% in the top ten. As for this clonotype: The antigen remains unidentified.

The patients chosen for sequencing had shown expansion of CD8+CD57+ cells (detected by flow cytometry). The chain combines TRBV11-2 with TRBJ2-7, with a tentative D call TRBD2 (6 bases). Material: sorted CD4+, CD8+, or CD8+CD57+ T cells (not recorded which) from PBMCs. The TCR comes from a human donor with aplastic anemia. The CDR3 region has the DNA TGTGCCAGCAGCTTAGGGCGTGGACTCAGGGTGGGGGGATACGAGCAGTACGTC. Translation: CASSLGRGLRVGGYEQYV.